This is a list of T cell receptor beta chains from one sample in a study of T cells after yellow fever vaccination. TCRdb reprocessed the 5' RACE reads via MiXCR and lists one record per CDR3 protein. The repertoire holds a few hundred thousand distinct CDR3 sequences, with approximately 16% as singletons. The source material was PBMCs, sampled more than 4 days after the first yellow fever vaccination. All receptors come from a man aged 18 to 30 who received the YFV17D yellow fever vaccine. The CDR3 runs from the conserved cysteine through the conserved F or W. The D gene is left open where the match is weak. Clone size is given for some rows only: seen once, a few or many times, or a class if the clone is expanded.

v_call: TRBV6-1; j_call: TRBJ1-5; d_call: -; clone_size: -; cdr3_nt: TGTGCCAGCAGCCCAGGGGTTAGGCGCAATCAGCCCCAGCATTTT; cdr3_aa: CASSPGVRRNQPQHF
v_call: TRBV10-3; j_call: TRBJ2-7; d_call: -; clone_size: -; cdr3_nt: TGTGCCATCAGTGCCTACGGGGGGCGCATGGACGAGCAGTACTTC; cdr3_aa: CAISAYGGRMDEQYF
v_call: TRBV5-1; j_call: TRBJ2-7; d_call: -; clone_size: -; cdr3_nt: TGCGCCAGCAGCCCCGGTTCTAAGTTCGGGAACGAGCAGTACTTC; cdr3_aa: CASSPGSKFGNEQYF
v_call: TRBV29-1; j_call: TRBJ2-1; d_call: -; clone_size: few; cdr3_nt: TGCAGCGTTACTCATCCCGACTACAATGAGCAGTTCTTC; cdr3_aa: CSVTHPDYNEQFF
v_call: TRBV20-1; j_call: TRBJ1-1; d_call: -; clone_size: -; cdr3_nt: TGCAGTGCGAAAATGAACACTGAAGCTTTCTTT; cdr3_aa: CSAKMNTEAFF
v_call: TRBV2; j_call: TRBJ1-1; d_call: -; clone_size: few; cdr3_nt: TGTGCCAGCAGTGAAGAAAGGGAAGCTTTCTTT; cdr3_aa: CASSEEREAFF
v_call: TRBV7-2; j_call: TRBJ2-1; d_call: -; clone_size: -; cdr3_nt: TGTGCCAGCAGCTTAAGCGTGTCGGTTATTTCCTACAATGAGCAGTTCTTC; cdr3_aa: CASSLSVSVISYNEQFF
v_call: TRBV2; j_call: TRBJ1-3; d_call: -; clone_size: -; cdr3_nt: TGTGCCAGCCAGCGTGAGGGAGGTGGAAACACCATATATTTT; cdr3_aa: CASQREGGGNTIYF
v_call: TRBV6-1; j_call: TRBJ1-4; d_call: -; clone_size: few; cdr3_nt: TGTGCCAGCAGTGAACCGGCGAACAGGGTTAATGAAAAACTGTTTTTT; cdr3_aa: CASSEPANRVNEKLFF
v_call: TRBV27; j_call: TRBJ2-7; d_call: -; clone_size: -; cdr3_nt: TGTGCCAGCAGTTTTGGGGGAGAAGGGCAGTACTTC; cdr3_aa: CASSFGGEGQYF
v_call: TRBV7-3; j_call: TRBJ2-3; d_call: -; clone_size: few; cdr3_nt: TGTGCCAGCGGGGGGCCCGTGGGTACGCAGTATTTT; cdr3_aa: CASGGPVGTQYF
v_call: TRBV25-1; j_call: TRBJ1-2; d_call: -; clone_size: -; cdr3_nt: TGTGCCAGCAGTGATGGGGTTCTCAACGGCTACACCTTC; cdr3_aa: CASSDGVLNGYTF
v_call: TRBV30; j_call: TRBJ1-6; d_call: -; clone_size: -; cdr3_nt: TGTGCCTGGAGCAGGGATGGATCACCCCTCCACTTT; cdr3_aa: CAWSRDGSPLHF
v_call: TRBV6-5; j_call: TRBJ2-5; d_call: TRBD2; clone_size: -; cdr3_nt: TGTGCCAGCAGTTACCGGGGGGGCCGCGAGACCCAGTACTTC; cdr3_aa: CASSYRGGRETQYF
v_call: TRBV20-1; j_call: TRBJ2-4; d_call: TRBD1; clone_size: few; cdr3_nt: TGCAGTGCTCCCGACAGGGCACTAGCCAAAAACATTCAGTACTTC; cdr3_aa: CSAPDRALAKNIQYF
v_call: TRBV7-9; j_call: TRBJ1-4; d_call: -; clone_size: few; cdr3_nt: TGTGCCAGCAGACCCTCCAATGGGGGTGAAAAACTGTTTTTT; cdr3_aa: CASRPSNGGEKLFF
v_call: TRBV20-1; j_call: TRBJ2-5; d_call: -; clone_size: few; cdr3_nt: TGCAGTGCTCCCAAGGGCGGGCAAGAGACCCAGTACTTC; cdr3_aa: CSAPKGGQETQYF
v_call: TRBV19; j_call: TRBJ2-5; d_call: TRBD1; clone_size: -; cdr3_nt: TGTGCCAGTAGGAACCCTCGGACAGGGGAAGAGACCCAGTACTTC; cdr3_aa: CASRNPRTGEETQYF
v_call: TRBV19; j_call: TRBJ1-6; d_call: -; clone_size: many; cdr3_nt: TGTGCCACCGCGTGGCGCCCATATAATTCACCCCTCCACTTT; cdr3_aa: CATAWRPYNSPLHF
v_call: TRBV5-1; j_call: TRBJ1-6; d_call: -; clone_size: few; cdr3_nt: TGCGCCAGCAAGCCCGCTCAACTGTCACCCCTCCACTTT; cdr3_aa: CASKPAQLSPLHF
v_call: TRBV6-1; j_call: TRBJ2-2; d_call: TRBD2; clone_size: -; cdr3_nt: TGTGCCAGCAGGGGACTAGCGGGGGGGAACACCGGGGAGCTGTTTTTT; cdr3_aa: CASRGLAGGNTGELFF
v_call: TRBV30; j_call: TRBJ2-1; d_call: -; clone_size: -; cdr3_nt: TGTGCCTGGAGTGTACTGCGGGGCGGTGAGCAGTTCTTC; cdr3_aa: CAWSVLRGGEQFF
v_call: TRBV7-9; j_call: TRBJ2-1; d_call: -; clone_size: -; cdr3_nt: TGTGCCAGCTCTTTCCTTGGGGGGAATGAGCAGTTCTTC; cdr3_aa: CASSFLGGNEQFF
v_call: TRBV5-5; j_call: TRBJ2-2; d_call: TRBD1; clone_size: -; cdr3_nt: TGTGCCAGCAGCCAGGGACAGAGGAACACCGGGGAGCTGTTTTTT; cdr3_aa: CASSQGQRNTGELFF
v_call: TRBV5-6; j_call: TRBJ1-1; d_call: -; clone_size: many; cdr3_nt: TGTGCCAGCAGCTTGGGACCGACTGAAGCTTTCTTT; cdr3_aa: CASSLGPTEAFF
v_call: TRBV11-3; j_call: TRBJ1-1; d_call: -; clone_size: -; cdr3_nt: TGTGCCAGCAGCTTAGATCGGAGGGCGGGTACGGAAGCTTTCTTT; cdr3_aa: CASSLDRRAGTEAFF
v_call: TRBV12-5; j_call: TRBJ1-2; d_call: TRBD1; clone_size: -; cdr3_nt: TGTGCTAGTGGCTCCGGGACAGGGGTCTATGGCTACACCTTC; cdr3_aa: CASGSGTGVYGYTF
v_call: TRBV29-1; j_call: TRBJ1-3; d_call: TRBD1; clone_size: -; cdr3_nt: TGCAGCGTTGCCAGACAGGGACCTGGAAACACCATATATTTT; cdr3_aa: CSVARQGPGNTIYF
v_call: TRBV5-1; j_call: TRBJ1-1; d_call: -; clone_size: few; cdr3_nt: TGCGCCAGCAGATTACAGGGTTCGAACACTGAAGCTTTCTTT; cdr3_aa: CASRLQGSNTEAFF
v_call: TRBV20-1; j_call: TRBJ1-6; d_call: -; clone_size: few; cdr3_nt: TGCAGTGCTCGTTCCCACTCAAGTCTCAATTCACCCCTCCACTTT; cdr3_aa: CSARSHSSLNSPLHF
v_call: TRBV3-1; j_call: TRBJ2-1; d_call: TRBD1; clone_size: few; cdr3_nt: TGTGCCAGCAGCCAGGTTACAGGGGTCCCCAATGAGCAGTTCTTC; cdr3_aa: CASSQVTGVPNEQFF
v_call: TRBV9; j_call: TRBJ1-6; d_call: -; clone_size: few; cdr3_nt: TGTGCCAGCAGACAGACACCCGGGCGTTCACCCCTCCACTTT; cdr3_aa: CASRQTPGRSPLHF
v_call: TRBV6-5; j_call: TRBJ1-5; d_call: -; clone_size: -; cdr3_nt: TGTGCCAGCAGTTACTCCCCGGTTAATCAGCCCCAGCATTTT; cdr3_aa: CASSYSPVNQPQHF
v_call: TRBV3-1; j_call: TRBJ1-1; d_call: TRBD1; clone_size: -; cdr3_nt: TGTGCCAGCAGCCATTCGACAGGGGCCACTGAAGCTTTCTTT; cdr3_aa: CASSHSTGATEAFF
v_call: TRBV7-2; j_call: TRBJ2-1; d_call: -; clone_size: many; cdr3_nt: TGTGCCAGCAGCCCTTCGTACAATGAGCAGTTCTTC; cdr3_aa: CASSPSYNEQFF
v_call: TRBV28; j_call: TRBJ1-5; d_call: TRBD1; clone_size: -; cdr3_nt: TGTGCCAGCAGTTTAATCACAGGGGGGCAGCCCCAGCATTTT; cdr3_aa: CASSLITGGQPQHF
v_call: TRBV7-2; j_call: TRBJ1-4; d_call: -; clone_size: few; cdr3_nt: TGTGCCAGCAGCCCACACGGCACCGCTAATGAAAAACTGTTTTTT; cdr3_aa: CASSPHGTANEKLFF
v_call: TRBV18; j_call: TRBJ2-3; d_call: -; clone_size: few; cdr3_nt: TGTGCCAGCTCACTTAACCCTAGCGGCACAGATACGCAGTATTTT; cdr3_aa: CASSLNPSGTDTQYF
v_call: TRBV7-2; j_call: TRBJ2-3; d_call: -; clone_size: many; cdr3_nt: TGTGCCAGCAGCTTAGCCACGCGGGGCAAAAATACGCAGTATTTT; cdr3_aa: CASSLATRGKNTQYF
v_call: TRBV7-8; j_call: TRBJ2-1; d_call: -; clone_size: -; cdr3_nt: TGTGCCAGCAAGAACCTGCTAGGGATTTACAATGAGCAGTTCTTC; cdr3_aa: CASKNLLGIYNEQFF
v_call: TRBV7-8; j_call: TRBJ2-1; d_call: TRBD2; clone_size: few; cdr3_nt: TGTGCCAGCAGCTTGGGGGGGGTAACCAATGAGCAGTTCTTC; cdr3_aa: CASSLGGVTNEQFF
v_call: TRBV29-1; j_call: TRBJ2-1; d_call: -; clone_size: few; cdr3_nt: TGCAGCGTTGAGCCGTACAATGAGCAGTTCTTC; cdr3_aa: CSVEPYNEQFF
v_call: TRBV6-2/TRBV6-3; j_call: TRBJ2-3; d_call: -; clone_size: few; cdr3_nt: TGTGCCAGCAGTAACCACAATACGCAGTATTTT; cdr3_aa: CASSNHNTQYF
v_call: TRBV11-2; j_call: TRBJ1-2; d_call: TRBD1; clone_size: -; cdr3_nt: TGTGCCAGCAGCTTAGATACCGGGACAGGGAACTATGGCTACACCTTC; cdr3_aa: CASSLDTGTGNYGYTF
v_call: TRBV5-1; j_call: TRBJ2-1; d_call: -; clone_size: few; cdr3_nt: TGCGCCAGCAGCTCTACTGGGGGGGGCGCCCACAATGAGCAGTTCTTC; cdr3_aa: CASSSTGGGAHNEQFF
v_call: TRBV7-3; j_call: TRBJ2-3; d_call: -; clone_size: few; cdr3_nt: TGTGCCAGCAGCTTAACGCCAGTCACAGATACGCAGTATTTT; cdr3_aa: CASSLTPVTDTQYF
v_call: TRBV7-9; j_call: TRBJ1-1; d_call: -; clone_size: few; cdr3_nt: TGTGCCAGCAGTTCAGTCCTCCCGGGGGACACTGAAGCTTTCTTT; cdr3_aa: CASSSVLPGDTEAFF
v_call: TRBV7-9; j_call: TRBJ1-1; d_call: -; clone_size: few; cdr3_nt: TGTGCCAGCAGCCAATTCACAGGGACGAACACTGAAGCTTTCTTT; cdr3_aa: CASSQFTGTNTEAFF
v_call: TRBV5-6; j_call: TRBJ2-1; d_call: TRBD1; clone_size: many; cdr3_nt: TGTGCCAGCAGCTTGAAGGACAGGGTCACCAATGAGCAGTTCTTC; cdr3_aa: CASSLKDRVTNEQFF
v_call: TRBV6-5; j_call: TRBJ2-7; d_call: TRBD2; clone_size: -; cdr3_nt: TGTGCCAGCAGTTCGACCCGTTGGAGCGGGGGGATGAGGGAGCAGTACTTC; cdr3_aa: CASSSTRWSGGMREQYF
v_call: TRBV6-5; j_call: TRBJ2-5; d_call: TRBD1; clone_size: few; cdr3_nt: TGTGCCAGCAGTTCCACGACAGGGACGATTCAGACCCAGTACTTC; cdr3_aa: CASSSTTGTIQTQYF
v_call: TRBV20-1; j_call: TRBJ2-1; d_call: -; clone_size: -; cdr3_nt: TGCAGTGCTAGAGCTCCTGGAAATGAGCAGTTCTTC; cdr3_aa: CSARAPGNEQFF
v_call: TRBV4-2; j_call: TRBJ1-2; d_call: -; clone_size: -; cdr3_nt: TGTGCCAGCAGCCAAGATAGACCGACCCATGGCTACACCTTC; cdr3_aa: CASSQDRPTHGYTF
v_call: TRBV20-1; j_call: TRBJ1-5; d_call: -; clone_size: -; cdr3_nt: TGCAGTGCTATTTCGGGGAGCCGCAATCAGCCCCAGCATTTT; cdr3_aa: CSAISGSRNQPQHF
v_call: TRBV11-2; j_call: TRBJ2-3; d_call: TRBD2; clone_size: -; cdr3_nt: TGTGCCAGCAGCTTAGGAATACTAGCGTTGGCAGATACGCAGTATTTT; cdr3_aa: CASSLGILALADTQYF